The 14 T cell receptor beta chains below all came from one sample that was sequenced in a study of blood T cell repertoires in COVID-19 (dated by TCRdb to 2020 to 2022). Libraries were built with the immunoSEQ multiplex PCR assay. TCRdb carries this immuneACCESS record with in-frame sequences only. Its versions omit some clonotypes, under half of them owing to an unresolved V gene in the studies checked, with the rest unexplained. Here the sample has 120,000 or so clones; roughly 91% occur a single time. Of the sample, over 1.5% is held by the ten largest clones. Sequenced material: peripheral blood. Receptor source: a human donor in a cohort sampled during active COVID-19.

This sequence joins TRBV7-2 and TRBJ2-2, with D possibly being TRBD1 (7 bases). Trimming stripped 5 bases from V and 5 bases from J, with 18 bases between. This CDR3 region has 16 residues. The germline gives CDR1 SGHTA, CDR2 FQGNSA. DNA of the CDR3: TGTGCCAGCAGCCCAGGGGGAACTAGCAGAACCGGGGAGCTGTTTTTT. This translates into CASSPGGTSRTGELFF.

V is TRBV19 and J is TRBJ2-7; D call uncertain. Trimming took 5 bases from V and 0 from J, leaving 11 bases between them. The CDR3 extends over 14 amino acids. From germline, CDR1 is LNHDA and CDR2 SQIVND (reference sequence). In DNA, the CDR3 is TGTGCCAGTAGTGGAGTCCCACTCTCCTACGAGCAGTACTTC. This encodes CASSGVPLSYEQYF.

In DNA, the CDR3 is TGTGCCAGCCGAAGAGCGGGAGCCTATAGGGAGACCCAGTACTTC. Its translation: CASRRAGAYRETQYF. The chain has TRBV27 and TRBJ2-5; 8 bases agree with TRBD2. From germline, CDR1 is MNHEY and CDR2 SMNVEV (reference sequence). CDR3 length: 15 residues. V lost 8 bases to trimming and J lost 5 bases; unmatched junction nucleotides: 13.

This chain connects TRBV28 to TRBJ2-1; TRBD2 matches 7 bases. Germline V CDR1 and CDR2: MDHEN, SYDVKM. Trimming cost V 3 bases and J 7 bases; bases outside gene matches: 15. The CDR3 contains 17 residues. The CDR3 coding sequence is TGTGCCAGCAGTTTTAGACCGGGGGGAGAAGCGGGGAATGAGCAGTTCTTC. Its protein is CASSFRPGGEAGNEQFF.

The chain links TRBV7-9 to TRBJ2-1; D not certain. Germline V gene data show CDR1 as SEHNR and CDR2 as FQNEAQ (reference sequence). Trimming took off 3 bases at V and 5 bases at J, with 14 bases between the two ends. The CDR3 loop spans 15 amino acids. The CDR3: CASSFSMPGNNEQFF. The CDR3 DNA sequence: TGTGCCAGCAGCTTTTCCATGCCAGGCAACAATGAGCAGTTCTTC.

The J gene is TRBJ2-3, the V gene TRBV5-1; D possibly corresponds to TRBD2 (6 bases). V shed 3 bases and J shed 7 bases, with 18 bases lying between them. The CDR3 length is 15 residues. The germline CDR1 and CDR2 sequences are SGHRS and YFSETQ. The CDR3, as DNA: TGCGCCAGCAGCTCGGGAGTTACGTCCGAAAATACGCAGTATTTT. Amino acid sequence: CASSSGVTSENTQYF.

This clone is a singleton in its sample. The chain employs TRBV18 and TRBJ2-1; a weak D match, TRBD1 (6 bases). The V and J ends lost 1 base and 2 bases respectively, with 15 bases between them. The germline CDR1 and CDR2 sequences are KGHSH and LQKENI. The CDR3 sequence is 17 residues long. The CDR3 DNA follows: TGTGCCAGCTCACCACTTCCGACAGGCGAGACCTACAATGAGCAGTTCTTC. Translating gives CASSPLPTGETYNEQFF. Full variable domain (remainder filled in from reference TRBV18 and TRBJ2-1): NAGVMQNPRHLVRRRGQEARLRCSPMKGHSHVYWYRQLPEEGLKFMVYLQKENIIDESGMPKERFSAEFPKEGPSILRIQQVVRGDSAAYFCASSPLPTGETYNEQFFGPGTRLTVL.

The chain links TRBV24-1 to TRBJ2-5; 8 bases line up with TRBD2. The CDR3 totals 15 residues. Germline CDR1 and CDR2: KGHDR and SFDVKD. With V trimmed by 2 bases and J by 3 bases, 4 bases remained unmatched. The CDR3 DNA sequence: TGTGCCACCAGTGATTCAGGACTAGCTGAAGAGACCCAGTACTTC. Translation: CATSDSGLAEETQYF.

This clone showed up just once. This rearrangement joins TRBV7-9 to TRBJ2-7; the match to TRBD2 covers 9 bases. J lost 7 bases, V lost 5 bases, and 18 bases had no gene match. This CDR3 region has 17 residues. Per the germline V gene, CDR1 is SEHNR and CDR2 is FQNEAQ (reference sequence). CDR3 region: CASSPARTSATGREQYF. DNA for the CDR3: TGTGCCAGCAGCCCTGCCCGGACTAGCGCCACGGGGAGGGAGCAGTACTTC.

V is TRBV18 and J is TRBJ2-3; possibly TRBD2 for D (7 bases). In germline, CDR1 is KGHSH, CDR2 LQKENI. With 3 bases removed from V and 0 bases from J, the gap between germline ends came to 13 bases. The CDR3 runs 16 residues. The CDR3 DNA is TGTGCCAGCTCACCCGCGGGGGCTACTAGCACAGATACGCAGTATTTT. Translating it yields CASSPAGATSTDTQYF.

The chain couples TRBV3-1 (or the pseudogene TRBV3-2) to TRBJ2-5; TRBD2 agrees at 8 bases. This CDR3 is 16 amino acids long. CDR1 is LGHDT and CDR2 is YNNKEL in the germline V gene (reference sequence). The trim removed 1 base at V and 5 bases at J, leaving 9 bases unmatched. The CDR3: CASSQGSGGPGETQYF. As DNA, the CDR3 is TGTGCCAGCAGCCAAGGTTCGGGGGGGCCCGGTGAGACCCAGTACTTC.

The chain carries TRBV7-8 and TRBJ2-3; possibly TRBD1 for D (5 bases). CDR1 and CDR2 from the germline V gene are SGHVS and FQNEAQ. The V end was cut by 4 bases, the J end by 0 bases, with 14 bases between. The CDR3 has 16 residues. As DNA, the CDR3 is TGTGCCAGCAGCTCCCAACCCACAGGAAGCACAGATACGCAGTATTTT. As protein: CASSSQPTGSTDTQYF. Combining the CDR3 with reference TRBV7-8 and TRBJ2-3 gives the whole variable domain GAGVSQSPRYKVAKRGQDVALRCDPISGHVSLFWYQQALGQGPEFLTYFQNEAQLDKSGLPSDRFFAERPEGSVSTLKIQRTQQEDSAVYLCASSSQPTGSTDTQYFGPGTRLTVL.

The V gene is TRBV7-6, the J gene TRBJ2-7; 11 positions agree with TRBD1. The V segment lost 3 bases and the J segment 4 bases; nucleotides outside the gene matches: 8. Germline V gene data show CDR1 as SGHVS and CDR2 as FNYEAQ. This CDR3 is 16 amino acids long. In DNA form, the CDR3 reads TGTGCCAGCAGCTTCTCCCCGGGACAGGGGGTATACGAGCAGTACTTC. Its translation is CASSFSPGQGVYEQYF.

The chain joins TRBV6-6 to TRBJ1-5; a weak D match, TRBD1 (5 bases). Trimming pared 4 bases from V and 6 bases from J, leaving 16 bases between. This CDR3 is 15 amino acids long. Germline V gene sequence: CDR1 MNHNY, CDR2 SVGAGI (reference sequence). DNA of the CDR3: TGTGCCAGCAGTTTGGCCAGGGTGGATGGTCAGCCCCAGCATTTT. Residues: CASSLARVDGQPQHF.